This record looks at one T cell receptor beta chain sequence and its context. This clonotype was detected ten times or more. Its antigen has not been determined. It has no much larger one-base neighbor in the sample; base qualities were not kept. This sample stems from a study of glioma-infiltrating T cells (dated by TCRdb to 2016 to 2017). Study-level background: Glioma tissue, non-neoplastic brain tissue and matched peripheral blood mononuclear cells were used as sources from which TCR alpha- and beta-chain repertoires were sequenced. To measure how far tissue and blood T-cell populations diverged, each tissue-infiltrating repertoire was compared against the peripheral blood repertoire of the same patient. The paired cohort was made up of three low-grade glioma patients, about 8 primary glioblastoma patients and three non-glioma patients who contributed non-neoplastic brain tissue. Findings and caveats that apply to the study as a whole: Only a very small number of CDR3 sequences turned up in both tissue and blood, a result put down to high CDR3 diversity combined with limited sampling. VJ-independent divergence between tissue and blood was found to be below expectation in non-neoplastic patients but above expectation in all gliomas, particularly low-grade gliomas. Small numbers underpinned the group comparisons: under ten glioblastoma patients, three low-grade glioma patients and three non-neoplastic patients.

The iRepertoire nested amplicon-rescue multiplex PCR (arm-PCR) platform was used to amplify TCR alpha and beta CDR3 regions from RNA. The input for one-step reverse transcription and amplification was 100-400 ng of either tissue mRNA or PBMC total RNA. After bead purification, a secondary multiplex PCR added Illumina adapters, and libraries were gel-purified between 200 and 400 bp. Libraries carried internal 6-nucleotide barcodes used for demultiplexing. Sequencing of the libraries was done on an Illumina MiSeq using 2x220 or 2x250 nucleotide paired-end reads. As for the original processing: Paired reads were merged using FLASH 1.2.11 and aligned with BWA-MEM to the GRCh37 human genome, and TRA and TRB reads were then extracted. V and J assignment used an IMGT-derived reference of cassette sequences and CDR3 motifs that included pseudogenes. Reads were translated in three frames, and productive CDR3s were defined by a C…FGXG motif without stop codons. A clonotype was defined as a unique combination of a V-J cassette pair and a CDR3 amino acid sequence. Hamming distance filtering was applied to reads, with thresholds set by the sequence error rate of each sample in mapped regions. Starting from the raw public reads, TCRdb applied fastp trimming at Q25, assembled clones with MiXCR and retained in-frame beta chains. CDR3 protein duplicates are merged, each entry listing the most common genes and DNA. These V and J calls rely on TCRdb rather than the paper's analysis. The sample contains roughly 200,000 distinct CDR3 sequences, 25% to 35% of them found a single time. Together, the top ten hold roughly 21% of the sample.

Measured from the cysteine to the phenylalanine, the CDR3 is 12 residues long. Only the CDR3 portion is preserved as DNA: 36 bases, with reading frame beginning at the first base. The V end loses 5 bases and the J end loses 2 bases, and a stretch of 5 bases separates them. This TCR was sampled from a human donor with low-grade glioma or glioblastoma, undergoing nonglioma brain surgery, or in good health (not recorded which). Recombination joined TRBV12-3 or TRBV12-4 with TRBJ2-3; the D gene identity is not certain. The sequenced material came from glioma tissue, nonneoplastic brain tissue, or PBMCs (not recorded which). The bases are TGTGCCAGCAGTCAAATCACAGATACGCAGTATTTT. The resulting protein is CASSQITDTQYF.